The clone carrying this T cell receptor beta chain showed up just once. What it binds is not known. A much larger clone sits a single nucleotide away, making a read error possible. J gave up 3 bases and V 5 bases, and 3 bases lay outside the gene matches. The CDR3 loop spans 13 amino acids. CDR1 and CDR2 from the germline V gene are SGHAT and FQNNGV. This sample is drawn from a study of shared clonotypes between healthy human individuals. Study-level points and caveats: In contrast to clonotypes shared by all four donors, non-shared clonotypes had lower generation probabilities. Larger estimated richness was generally seen in naive subsets than in memory subsets. In a few donors, around 5.5% of naive CD4 clonotypes appeared in common.

Clones were sequenced by immunoSEQ multiplex PCR, and TCRdb holds only the in-frame ones, with some missing. The sample lists roughly 1 million clones, roughly 70% occurring once. This chain links TRBV11-2 with TRBJ2-7, with TRBD1 identical over 8 bases. This TCR derives from a man between 18 and 29 years old in good health. Input material: memory CD4+ T cells sorted from blood. Subset given: CD45RA-negative fraction. The chain's CDR3 is CASSRTGFYEQYF. CDR3 sequence (DNA): TGTGCCAGCAGCCGGACAGGGTTCTACGAGCAGTACTTC.